This TCR beta chain originates from a study of blood T cells in healthy people across ages. Study-wide results and limits: Observed TCR beta diversity showed a strong correlation with the percentage of naive T cells as measured by flow cytometry. Per million T cells, the diversity of TCR beta decreased roughly linearly as age advanced. Calculation of diversity from one million T cells yielded estimates considered to be underestimates.

Each sample used at least 7 million PBMCs. Worth noting for this clonotype: The antigen is not known.

With a J-beta primer mix and a sample-barcoded 5' primer, a second PCR ran about 6 to 11 cycles. TCRdb analysed the 5' RACE reads with MiXCR anew, one entry per CDR3 protein. Of about 1.4 million distinct CDR3 sequences in the sample, 45% to 70% were seen once. Sequencing used blood. This clonotype was obtained from a young man in good health.

The CDR3 is CASSVGMRAPVTTQYF. Written as DNA, the CDR3 is TGTGCCAGCAGCGTGGGGATGAGGGCACCGGTCACTACGCAGTATTTT. The J gene is TRBJ2-3, the V gene TRBV9; TRBD2 is a possible D gene (5 bases). The germline CDR1 and CDR2 sequences are SGDLS and YYNGEE. The CDR3 loop spans 16 amino acids. Trimming stripped 2 bases from V and 8 bases from J, with 21 bases between.